This T cell receptor (beta chain) was recovered during a study of shared clonotypes between healthy human individuals. General study points: Sorted-subset samples were not fully sequenced, rarefaction indicated. Among the subsets, naive ones generally showed larger estimated richness than memory ones.

Deep was the level at which the assay was run. Some clones are missing from TCRdb's copy, which holds only in-frame ones; the method was immunoSEQ multiplex PCR. The repertoire consists of over 95,000 clones, with about 70% occurring once and the leading ten covering roughly a quarter. The CD8 memory fraction combined CD45RO+ cells with TemRA cells (CCR7-negative CD45RA+). Concerning this clone itself: Its antigen remains unknown.

The CDR3 covers 16 residues. Trimming removed 5 bases at V and 3 bases at J, with 16 bases between. Per the germline V gene, CDR1 is MNHNY and CDR2 is SVGAGI (reference sequence). The chain carries TRBV6-6 and TRBJ2-2; tentative D call: TRBD1 (5 bases). The sample taken for sequencing was memory CD8+ T cells sorted from blood. Subset meaning: CD45RO+ cells pooled with CCR7-negative TemRA cells. The receptor comes from a woman in her twenties or thirties in good health. In DNA, the CDR3 is TGTGCCAGCAGTCCGACCTTCCCAGGGTACACCGGGGAGCTGTTTTTT. It is translated as CASSPTFPGYTGELFF.